This T cell receptor (beta chain) is from a study of cytomegalovirus exposure and HLA in healthy donors. Study conclusions and caveats: The finding came from a later analysis; first-cohort TCR clusters tended to co-occur in the 120 or so validation repertoires. CMV antigen specificity of three CMV-associated chains was confirmed in vitro. Despite most TCR sequences being rare, some public TCRs occurred in many donors.

About this clone itself: What it recognizes is unknown.

Libraries were prepared by immunoSEQ multiplex PCR; TCRdb keeps only in-frame clonotypes and omits some of them. Among about 73,000 clones listed, about 90% were seen once. The CDR3 spans 19 residues. V shed 5 bases, J shed 0 bases, and the junction held 11 bases outside the gene matches. Germline V CDR1 and CDR2: LNHDA, SQIVND (reference sequence). From the 120-subject validation cohort, which was separate from the roughly 630-subject first cohort, the donors were drawn. The sequenced sample consisted of PBMCs. The rearrangement uses TRBV19 and TRBJ2-3; 13 bases are a match to TRBD2. The TCR sequence derives from a young woman in good health and CMV-seropositive. CDR3 nucleotides: TGTGCCAGTAGTCCCGAAGGACTAGCGGGGGTCGCTAGCACAGATACGCAGTATTTT. It codes for CASSPEGLAGVASTDTQYF. The full variable domain, rest sourced from reference TRBV19 and TRBJ2-3, is DGGITQSPKYLFRKEGQNVTLSCEQNLNHDAMYWYRQDPGQGLRLIYYSQIVNDFQKGDIAEGYSVSREKKESFPLTVTSAQKNPTAFYLCASSPEGLAGVASTDTQYFGPGTRLTVL.